This paragraph covers one T cell receptor (beta chain) sequence. This sample is part of a study of blood T cell repertoires in COVID-19. As for the study in general: The samples span acute and convalescent COVID-19 from the United States, Italy and Spain. T cells, B-cell-depleted T cells, or PBMCs provided the cDNA or gDNA that served as material.

The junction had 6 bases not matched to a gene; V was cut back by 7 bases and J by 8 bases. This CDR3 spans 13 amino acids. Germline loops: CDR1 SGHRS, CDR2 YFSETQ. Under the authors' procedure: Estimation of nucleated cell counts was performed using reference gene primer amplification. The table came from immunoSEQ multiplex PCR; TCRdb's copy has only in-frame clones and leaves some out. That table supplies the V and J calls and clone size; D and trimming were determined from the DNA. The table shows more than 20,000 clones, with approximately 90% occurring only once. This sequence joins TRBV5-1 and TRBJ1-2; 12 bases fit TRBD1. The sample comprised peripheral blood. The origin of this receptor is a human donor in a cohort sampled during active COVID-19. The CDR3 here is CASGSGTGGGYTF. The CDR3 nucleotides read TGCGCCAGCGGTTCCGGGACAGGGGGCGGCTACACCTTC.